The sequence of this T cell receptor (beta chain) was determined in a study of blood T cell repertoires in COVID-19. For the study at large: Samples came from the United States, Italy and Spain, spanning acute and convalescent COVID-19. T cells, B-cell-depleted T cells, or PBMCs supplied cDNA or gDNA.

In the authors' workflow: Amplified reference gene primers provided the basis for estimating nucleated cell counts. The assay was immunoSEQ multiplex PCR, and TCRdb's table has in-frame clones only and misses some. Clone size and V and J calls were adopted from that table, with D and trimming inferred from the DNA. The sample yields a few hundred thousand clones, roughly 85% seen once. This CDR3 spans 13 amino acids. Unmatched junction bases numbered 5, after V lost 0 bases and J lost 11 bases. Germline loops: CDR1 MNHEY, CDR2 SVGAGI. Sequencing used peripheral blood. This receptor was obtained from a human donor in a cohort sampled during active COVID-19. The chain has TRBV6-5 and TRBJ2-3; 7 bases are a match to TRBD1. The CDR3 region has the DNA TGTGCCAGCAGTTACTCTGGGACAGTGGGGCAGTATTTT. The encoded protein is CASSYSGTVGQYF.